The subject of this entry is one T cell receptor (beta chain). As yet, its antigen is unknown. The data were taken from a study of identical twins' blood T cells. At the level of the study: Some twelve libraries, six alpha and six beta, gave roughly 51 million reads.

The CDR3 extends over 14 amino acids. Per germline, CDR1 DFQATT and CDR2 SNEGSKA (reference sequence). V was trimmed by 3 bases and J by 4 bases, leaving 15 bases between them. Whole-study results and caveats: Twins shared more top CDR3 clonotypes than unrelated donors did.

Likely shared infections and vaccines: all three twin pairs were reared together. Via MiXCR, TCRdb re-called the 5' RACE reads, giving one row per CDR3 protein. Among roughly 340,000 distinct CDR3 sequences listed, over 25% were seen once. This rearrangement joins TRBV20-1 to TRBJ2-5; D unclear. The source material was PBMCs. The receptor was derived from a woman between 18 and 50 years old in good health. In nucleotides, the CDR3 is TGCAGTGCTAGCAAGGATGAGACTGGAGAGACCCAGTACTTC. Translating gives CSASKDETGETQYF.